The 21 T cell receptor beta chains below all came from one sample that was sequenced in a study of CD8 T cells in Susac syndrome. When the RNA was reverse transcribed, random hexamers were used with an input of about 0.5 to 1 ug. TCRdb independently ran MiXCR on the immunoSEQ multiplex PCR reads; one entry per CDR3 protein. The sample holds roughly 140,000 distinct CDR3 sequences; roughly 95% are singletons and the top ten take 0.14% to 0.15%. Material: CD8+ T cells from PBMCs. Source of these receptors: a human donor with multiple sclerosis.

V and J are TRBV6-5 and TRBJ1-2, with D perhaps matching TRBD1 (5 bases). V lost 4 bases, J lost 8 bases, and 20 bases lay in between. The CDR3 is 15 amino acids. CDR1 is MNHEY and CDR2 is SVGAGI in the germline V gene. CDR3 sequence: CASSSPPQGSHGYTF. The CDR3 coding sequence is TGTGCCAGCAGTTCCCCTCCCCAGGGATCCCACGGCTACACCTTC.

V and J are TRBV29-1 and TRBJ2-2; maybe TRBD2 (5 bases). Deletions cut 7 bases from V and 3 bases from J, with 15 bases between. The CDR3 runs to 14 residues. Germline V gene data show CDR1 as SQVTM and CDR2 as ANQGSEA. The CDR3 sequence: CSAEGGRDTGELFF. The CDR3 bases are TGCAGCGCCGAGGGCGGACGGGACACCGGGGAGCTGTTTTTT.

CDR3 bases: TGTGCCAGCAGCCAAGAACTAACCGGGACAGGGTCCTCCTACGAGCAGTACGTC. It specifies CASSQELTGTGSSYEQYV. The V gene is TRBV3-1, the J gene TRBJ2-7; 9 bases map to TRBD1. Germline V gene sequence: CDR1 LGHDT, CDR2 YNNKEL (reference sequence). With 0 bases clipped from V and 0 bases from J, the junction kept 9 bases outside the gene matches. The CDR3 consists of 18 residues.

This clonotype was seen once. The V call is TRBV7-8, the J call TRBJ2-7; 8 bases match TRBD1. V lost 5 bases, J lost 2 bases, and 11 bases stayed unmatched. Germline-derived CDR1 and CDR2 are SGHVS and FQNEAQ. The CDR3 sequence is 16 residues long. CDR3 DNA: TGTGCCAGCAGCCAGAAGGGACAGGACGACCCCTACGAGCAGTACGTC. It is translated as CASSQKGQDDPYEQYV.

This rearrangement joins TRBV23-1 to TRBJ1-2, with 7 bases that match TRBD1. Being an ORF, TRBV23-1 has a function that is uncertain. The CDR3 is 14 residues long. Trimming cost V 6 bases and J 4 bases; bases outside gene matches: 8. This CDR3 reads CASRTDRACYGYTF. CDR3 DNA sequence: TGCGCCAGCAGGACCGACAGGGCTTGCTATGGCTACACCTTC.

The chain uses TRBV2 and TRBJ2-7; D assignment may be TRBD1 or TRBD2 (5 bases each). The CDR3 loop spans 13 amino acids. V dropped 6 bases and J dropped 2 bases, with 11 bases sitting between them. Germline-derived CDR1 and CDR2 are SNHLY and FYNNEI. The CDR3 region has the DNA TGTGCCAGCAGACTGGTGGGGGCCTACGAGCAGTACGTC. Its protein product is CASRLVGAYEQYV.

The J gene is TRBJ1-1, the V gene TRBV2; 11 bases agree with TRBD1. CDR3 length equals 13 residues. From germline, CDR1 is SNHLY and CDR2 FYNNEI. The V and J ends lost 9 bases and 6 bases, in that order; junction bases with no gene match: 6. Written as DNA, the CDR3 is TGTGCCAGGGGACAGGGGGTGAGCGCTGAAGCTTTCTTT. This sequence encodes CARGQGVSAEAFF.

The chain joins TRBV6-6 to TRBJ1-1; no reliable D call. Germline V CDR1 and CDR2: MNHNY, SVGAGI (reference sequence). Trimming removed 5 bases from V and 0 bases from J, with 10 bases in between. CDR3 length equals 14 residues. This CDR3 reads CASSNDRLNTEAFF. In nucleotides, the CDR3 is TGTGCCAGCAGTAACGACCGTCTGAACACTGAAGCTTTCTTT.

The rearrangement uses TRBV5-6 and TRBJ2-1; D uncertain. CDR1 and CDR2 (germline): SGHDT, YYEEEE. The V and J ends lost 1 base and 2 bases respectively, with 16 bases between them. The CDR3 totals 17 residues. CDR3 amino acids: CASSLFELDWTYNEQFF. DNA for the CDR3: TGTGCCAGCAGCTTGTTCGAGCTGGATTGGACCTACAATGAGCAGTTCTTC. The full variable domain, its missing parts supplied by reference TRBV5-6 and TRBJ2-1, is DAGVTQSPTHLIKTRGQQVTLRCSPKSGHDTVSWYQQALGQGPQFIFQYYEEEERQRGNFPDRFSGHQFPNYSSELNVNALLLGDSALYLCASSLFELDWTYNEQFFGPGTRLTVL.

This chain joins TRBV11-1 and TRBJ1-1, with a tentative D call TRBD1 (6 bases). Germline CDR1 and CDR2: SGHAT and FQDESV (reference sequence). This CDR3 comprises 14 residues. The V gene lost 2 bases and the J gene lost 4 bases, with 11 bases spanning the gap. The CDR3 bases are TGTGCCAGCAGCTTAAGCGACAGGCTCACTGAAGCTTTCTTT. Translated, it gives CASSLSDRLTEAFF. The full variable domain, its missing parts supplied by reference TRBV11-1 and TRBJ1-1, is EAEVAQSPRYKITEKSQAVAFWCDPISGHATLYWYRQILGQGPELLVQFQDESVVDDSQLPKDRFSAERLKGVDSTLKIQPAELGDSAMYLCASSLSDRLTEAFFGQGTRLTVV.

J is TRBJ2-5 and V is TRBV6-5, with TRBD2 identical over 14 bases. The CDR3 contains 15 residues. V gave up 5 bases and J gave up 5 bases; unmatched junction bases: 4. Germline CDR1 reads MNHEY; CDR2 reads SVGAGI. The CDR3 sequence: CASSTGTSGGETQYF. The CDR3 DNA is TGTGCCAGCAGTACCGGGACTAGCGGGGGTGAGACCCAGTACTTC.

CDR3 coding DNA: TGTGCCACCAGCCCTTCGGCTGGGAACACTGAAGCTTTCTTT. Protein: CATSPSAGNTEAFF. The rearrangement links TRBV15 to TRBJ1-1; the D is unclear. The germline V gene encodes CDR1 LNHNV and CDR2 YYDKDF (reference sequence). There are 14 residues in the CDR3. The V gene lost 5 bases and the J gene lost 1 base, with 11 bases spanning the gap.

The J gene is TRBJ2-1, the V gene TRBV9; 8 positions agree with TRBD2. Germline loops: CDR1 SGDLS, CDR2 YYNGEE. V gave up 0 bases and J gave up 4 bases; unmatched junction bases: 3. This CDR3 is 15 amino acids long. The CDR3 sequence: CASSVGGGGYNEQFF. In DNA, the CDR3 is TGTGCCAGCAGCGTAGGAGGCGGGGGGTACAATGAGCAGTTCTTC.

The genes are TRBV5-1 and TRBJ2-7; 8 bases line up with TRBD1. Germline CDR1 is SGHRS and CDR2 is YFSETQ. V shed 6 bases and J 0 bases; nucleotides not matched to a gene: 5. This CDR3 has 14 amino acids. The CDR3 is CASTATGDSYEQYF. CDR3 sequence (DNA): TGCGCCAGCACCGCGACAGGGGACTCCTACGAGCAGTACTTC.

This CDR3 is CASSLYGNQPQHF. The CDR3 DNA reads TGTGCCAGCAGCTTGTACGGCAATCAGCCCCAGCATTTT. The V gene is TRBV5-6, the J gene TRBJ1-5, with D unresolved. The CDR3 spans 13 residues. V lost 1 base and J lost 2, with 4 bases in between. Germline CDR1 SGHDT, CDR2 YYEEEE.

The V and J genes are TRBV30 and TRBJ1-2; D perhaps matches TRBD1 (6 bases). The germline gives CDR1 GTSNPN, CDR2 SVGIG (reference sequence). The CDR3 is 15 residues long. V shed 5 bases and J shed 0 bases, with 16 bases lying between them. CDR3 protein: CAWATGAVSNYGYTF. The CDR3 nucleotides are TGTGCCTGGGCCACGGGGGCTGTCTCTAACTATGGCTACACCTTC.

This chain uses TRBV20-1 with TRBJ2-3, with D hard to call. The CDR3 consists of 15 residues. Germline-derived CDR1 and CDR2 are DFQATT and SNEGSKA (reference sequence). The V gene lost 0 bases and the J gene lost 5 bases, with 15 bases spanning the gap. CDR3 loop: CSAREGTDWGDTQYF. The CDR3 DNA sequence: TGCAGTGCTAGAGAGGGAACAGACTGGGGAGATACGCAGTATTTT.

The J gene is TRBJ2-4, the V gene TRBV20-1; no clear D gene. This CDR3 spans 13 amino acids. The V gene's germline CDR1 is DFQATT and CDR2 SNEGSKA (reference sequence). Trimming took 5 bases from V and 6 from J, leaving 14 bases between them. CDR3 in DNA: TGCAGTGCTCATGAGCCCATACGAAACATTCAGTACTTC. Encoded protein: CSAHEPIRNIQYF.

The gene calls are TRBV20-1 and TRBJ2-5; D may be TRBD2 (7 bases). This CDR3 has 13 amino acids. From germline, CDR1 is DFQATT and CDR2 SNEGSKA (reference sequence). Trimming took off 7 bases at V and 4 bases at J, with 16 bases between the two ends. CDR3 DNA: TGCAGTGAAAAGAGTGCGGGGGCAGAGACCCAGTACTTC. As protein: CSEKSAGAETQYF.

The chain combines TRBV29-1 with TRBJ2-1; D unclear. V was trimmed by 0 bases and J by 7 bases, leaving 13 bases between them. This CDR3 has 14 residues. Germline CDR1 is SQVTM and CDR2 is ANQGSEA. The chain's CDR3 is CSVEDFREGNEQFF. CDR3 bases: TGCAGCGTTGAAGATTTTAGGGAAGGGAATGAGCAGTTCTTC.

The CDR3 sequence is CASSLTGRATDTQYF. The CDR3 DNA reads as TGTGCCAGCAGCTTAACGGGCAGGGCCACAGATACGCAGTATTTT. The V call is TRBV7-9, the J call TRBJ2-3; possible D gene TRBD1, 5 bases. This CDR3 contains 15 residues. Germline assignment: CDR1 SEHNR and CDR2 FQNEAQ (reference sequence). Trimming removed 2 bases from V and 2 bases from J, with 11 bases in between.